Listed below are T cell receptor beta chains from one sample, sequenced in a study of blood T cell repertoires in COVID-19. Method: immunoSEQ multiplex PCR; TCRdb's copy keeps in-frame clones and lacks some. The sample includes around 86,000 clones, more than 80% seen only once; the top ten take about 29%. Sequencing input: peripheral blood. The receptors shown here come from a woman aged 80 or older with acute or convalescent COVID-19. Each CDR3 is given with its conserved first and last residue. Each record gives: V gene, J gene, D gene, clone size, CDR3 protein, CDR3 DNA. A D gene is named only where the DNA matches it firmly. Not all rows give a size; the values are once, few, many and, for expanded clones, a class.

v_call: TRBV19
j_call: TRBJ2-4
d_call: TRBD2
clone_size: few
cdr3_aa: CASSFQPGGNIQYF
cdr3_nt: TGTGCCAGTAGTTTCCAGCCGGGAGGGAACATTCAGTACTTC

v_call: TRBV5-1
j_call: TRBJ1-4
d_call: TRBD1
clone_size: -
cdr3_aa: CASSLVGTANEKLFF
cdr3_nt: TGCGCCAGCAGCTTGGTTGGGACAGCTAATGAAAAACTGTTTTTT

v_call: TRBV4-1
j_call: TRBJ2-3
d_call: -
clone_size: -
cdr3_aa: CASSLTGQRTDTQYF
cdr3_nt: TGCGCCAGCAGCCTCACAGGGCAGCGCACAGATACGCAGTATTTT

v_call: TRBV5-1
j_call: TRBJ1-4
d_call: -
clone_size: -
cdr3_aa: CASSLDGDEKLFF
cdr3_nt: TGCGCCAGCAGCTTGGACGGTGATGAAAAACTGTTTTTT

v_call: TRBV24-1
j_call: TRBJ2-5
d_call: -
clone_size: -
cdr3_aa: CATSDSGAQETQYF
cdr3_nt: TGTGCCACCAGTGATTCAGGGGCACAAGAGACCCAGTACTTC

v_call: TRBV30
j_call: TRBJ1-4
d_call: -
clone_size: few
cdr3_aa: CAWSPANEKLFF
cdr3_nt: TGTGCCTGGAGCCCGGCTAATGAAAAACTGTTTTTT

v_call: TRBV7-9
j_call: TRBJ2-1
d_call: TRBD2
clone_size: -
cdr3_aa: CASSLRTSGIYNEQFF
cdr3_nt: TGTGCCAGCAGCTTGAGGACTAGCGGAATTTACAATGAGCAGTTCTTC

v_call: TRBV2
j_call: TRBJ2-2
d_call: -
clone_size: few
cdr3_aa: CASRNRATGELFF
cdr3_nt: TGTGCCAGCAGGAACAGGGCCACCGGGGAGCTGTTTTTT

v_call: TRBV18
j_call: TRBJ2-3
d_call: TRBD2
clone_size: -
cdr3_aa: CASSPVGGETDTQYF
cdr3_nt: TGTGCCAGCTCACCGGTCGGGGGGGAGACAGATACGCAGTATTTT

v_call: TRBV5-5
j_call: TRBJ1-1
d_call: -
clone_size: few
cdr3_aa: CASRRGTGLSMNTEAFF
cdr3_nt: TGTGCCAGCCGACGGGGGACCGGCCTTTCGATGAACACTGAAGCTTTCTTT

v_call: TRBV5-1
j_call: TRBJ2-5
d_call: TRBD1
clone_size: -
cdr3_aa: CASSLDRGRETQYF
cdr3_nt: TGCGCCAGCAGCTTAGACAGGGGGCGAGAGACCCAGTACTTC

v_call: TRBV6-1
j_call: TRBJ1-6
d_call: -
clone_size: -
cdr3_aa: CASSSGLGASPLHF
cdr3_nt: TGTGCCAGCAGTTCCGGACTGGGCGCATCACCCCTCCACTTT

v_call: TRBV7-9
j_call: TRBJ2-7
d_call: -
clone_size: -
cdr3_aa: CASSLGAGVDEQYF
cdr3_nt: TGTGCCAGCAGCTTAGGGGCAGGGGTTGACGAGCAGTACTTC

v_call: TRBV5-1
j_call: TRBJ2-3
d_call: TRBD2
clone_size: -
cdr3_aa: CASSFSGPREGTDTQYF
cdr3_nt: TGCGCCAGCAGCTTTTCGGGACCCCGGGAGGGCACAGATACGCAGTATTTT

v_call: TRBV7-6
j_call: TRBJ1-5
d_call: TRBD1
clone_size: once
cdr3_aa: CASSQRQGMSDQPQHF
cdr3_nt: TGTGCCAGCAGCCAGAGACAGGGAATGAGTGATCAGCCCCAGCATTTT

v_call: TRBV6-5
j_call: TRBJ1-1
d_call: -
clone_size: -
cdr3_aa: CASRRTANTEAFF
cdr3_nt: TGTGCCAGCAGAAGGACAGCGAACACTGAAGCTTTCTTT

v_call: TRBV11-3
j_call: TRBJ2-3
d_call: TRBD2
clone_size: once
cdr3_aa: CASSLVTTSGMGDTQYF
cdr3_nt: TGTGCCAGCAGCTTAGTCACGACTAGCGGGATGGGAGATACGCAGTATTTT

v_call: TRBV10-3
j_call: TRBJ2-3
d_call: TRBD2
clone_size: -
cdr3_aa: CAIRPGLGTDTQYF
cdr3_nt: TGTGCCATCAGGCCGGGACTAGGGACAGATACGCAGTATTTT

v_call: TRBV19
j_call: TRBJ1-2
d_call: TRBD1
clone_size: once
cdr3_aa: CASSLGTGRYGYTF
cdr3_nt: TGTGCCAGTAGCCTAGGGACAGGCCGCTATGGCTACACCTTC

v_call: TRBV7-9
j_call: TRBJ2-7
d_call: -
clone_size: -
cdr3_aa: CASSLGQNFYEQYF
cdr3_nt: TGTGCCAGCAGCTTAGGGCAGAATTTCTACGAGCAGTACTTC

v_call: TRBV5-6
j_call: TRBJ2-1
d_call: TRBD1
clone_size: -
cdr3_aa: CASSVDRRYNEQFF
cdr3_nt: TGTGCCAGCAGCGTGGACAGGCGATACAATGAGCAGTTCTTC

v_call: TRBV13
j_call: TRBJ2-5
d_call: -
clone_size: -
cdr3_aa: CASSLTPTGTQYF
cdr3_nt: TGTGCCAGCAGCTTAACCCCCACCGGGACCCAGTACTTC

v_call: TRBV18
j_call: TRBJ2-2
d_call: TRBD1
clone_size: -
cdr3_aa: CASSAGTGDTGELFF
cdr3_nt: TGTGCCAGCTCGGCCGGGACAGGCGACACCGGGGAGCTGTTTTTT

v_call: TRBV21-1
j_call: TRBJ2-7
d_call: -
clone_size: once
cdr3_aa: CASSGQLLYEQYF
cdr3_nt: TGTGCCAGCTCAGGACAGCTTCTCTACGAGCAGTACTTC

v_call: TRBV9
j_call: TRBJ2-7
d_call: TRBD2
clone_size: once
cdr3_aa: CASSVASGSGSQHEQYF
cdr3_nt: TGTGCCAGCAGCGTAGCGTCCGGGAGCGGGAGCCAACACGAGCAGTACTTC

v_call: TRBV21-1
j_call: TRBJ2-7
d_call: -
clone_size: -
cdr3_aa: CASSNPGLAGRAEQYF
cdr3_nt: TGTGCCAGCAGCAACCCGGGACTAGCGGGACGGGCCGAGCAGTACTTC

v_call: TRBV28
j_call: TRBJ2-7
d_call: TRBD2
clone_size: -
cdr3_aa: CASSSPRRGSVDEQYF
cdr3_nt: TGTGCCAGCAGTTCCCCCCGTCGCGGGAGTGTCGACGAGCAGTACTTC

v_call: TRBV7-9
j_call: TRBJ2-7
d_call: -
clone_size: -
cdr3_aa: CASSLAGPGTYEQYF
cdr3_nt: TGTGCCAGCAGCTTAGCGGGGCCAGGAACCTACGAGCAGTACTTC

v_call: TRBV5-1
j_call: TRBJ2-5
d_call: TRBD2
clone_size: -
cdr3_aa: CASSTGLAVETQYF
cdr3_nt: TGCGCCAGCAGCACGGGACTAGCGGTAGAGACCCAGTACTTC

v_call: TRBV19
j_call: TRBJ1-2
d_call: TRBD1
clone_size: -
cdr3_aa: CASSISGQGASGTRYGYTF
cdr3_nt: TGTGCCAGTAGTATATCGGGACAGGGGGCATCGGGCACTAGGTATGGCTACACCTTC